Included here is one TCR beta chain sequence, with context. Its antigen remains unidentified. This record belongs to a study of CD8+CD57+ T cells in acquired aplastic anemia. Study conclusions and caveats: Patients shared 25 to 30 CD8+ CDR3 sequences with controls.

Patients picked for sequencing had shown CD8+CD57+ cell expansion detected by flow cytometry. The blood sampling took place in patients who had so far received no therapy. The CDR3 has 14 amino acids. Germline CDR1 reads SQVTM; CDR2 reads ANQGSEA. The junction had 8 bases not matched to a gene; V was cut back by 7 bases and J by 2 bases. Profiles of TCR beta VDJ and CDR3 were generated from a genomic DNA template. TCRdb independently ran MiXCR on the reads; one entry per CDR3 protein. This table holds about 190,000 distinct CDR3 sequences, nearly 50% found once. The TCR originated in a human donor with aplastic anemia. Sequenced: sorted CD4+, CD8+, or CD8+CD57+ T cells (not recorded which) from PBMCs. The rearrangement links TRBV29-1 to TRBJ1-1, with 9 bases identical to TRBD1. The CDR3: CSASLGQGNTEAFF. Here the CDR3 DNA reads TGCAGCGCCAGCCTGGGACAGGGAAACACTGAAGCTTTCTTT.